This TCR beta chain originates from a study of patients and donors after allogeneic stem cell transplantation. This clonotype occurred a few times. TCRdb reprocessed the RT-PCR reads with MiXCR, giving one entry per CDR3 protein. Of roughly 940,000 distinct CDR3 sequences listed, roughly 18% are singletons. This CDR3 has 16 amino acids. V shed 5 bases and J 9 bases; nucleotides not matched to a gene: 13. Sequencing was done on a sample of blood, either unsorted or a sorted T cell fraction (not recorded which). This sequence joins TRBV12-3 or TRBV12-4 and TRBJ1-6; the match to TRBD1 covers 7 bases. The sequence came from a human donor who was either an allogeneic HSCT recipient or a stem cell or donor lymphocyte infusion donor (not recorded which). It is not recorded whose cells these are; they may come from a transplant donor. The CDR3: CASSPPTGTFGSPLHF. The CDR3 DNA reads TGTGCCAGCAGTCCTCCGACAGGGACATTCGGTTCACCCCTCCACTTT.